Shown below are 28 T cell receptor beta chains from a single sample sequenced in a study of beta chain features in type 1 diabetes. The sequenced template was cDNA made from the entire isolated RNA. The method was immunoSEQ multiplex PCR; TCRdb's version includes in-frame clones alone and lacks a portion of them. This sample carries around 180,000 clones, about 13% of them seen once, and the ten largest clones take 0.6% to 0.8%. Sequenced: central memory CD4+ T cells from blood. The receptors here all came from a woman under 30 in good health.

J is TRBJ2-5 and V is TRBV11-2; 7 positions match TRBD1. Per germline, CDR1 SGHAT and CDR2 FQNNGV. V was pared by 6 bases and J by 2 bases, with 3 bases of the junction left unmatched. The CDR3 has 13 residues. CDR3 coding DNA: TGTGCCAGCAGTCAGGGACAGCAAGAGACCCAGTACTTC. It yields the protein CASSQGQQETQYF.

The rearrangement joins TRBV4-1 to TRBJ2-7; TRBD2 is a possible D gene (6 bases). Between the trimmed V and J ends, which lost 1 base and 1 base, there was a span of 14 bases. The CDR3 covers 16 residues. Germline CDR1 is MGHRA and CDR2 is YSYEKL. The CDR3 nucleotides read TGCGCCAGCAGCCAAGGAGCGGGCGGGGTTTCCTACGAGCAGTACTTC. Translating it yields CASSQGAGGVSYEQYF.

This rearrangement joins TRBV27 to TRBJ1-2; maybe TRBD1 (6 bases). Trimming stripped 6 bases from V and 3 bases from J, with 14 bases between. The CDR3 extends over 14 amino acids. Germline CDR1 and CDR2: MNHEY and SMNVEV (reference sequence). The CDR3 here is CASRKQGGDYGYTF. The CDR3, as DNA: TGTGCCAGCAGAAAACAGGGAGGGGACTATGGCTACACCTTC.

V and J are TRBV6-6 and TRBJ2-1; possibly TRBD2 for D (7 bases). CDR1 MNHNY and CDR2 SVGAGI come from the germline V gene (reference sequence). The CDR3 spans 16 residues. Trimming took off 5 bases at V and 5 bases at J, with 19 bases between the two ends. The CDR3, as DNA: TGTGCCAGCAGTCTTACAGCGGGACACGGGAACAATGAGCAGTTCTTC. It specifies CASSLTAGHGNNEQFF.

The table lists this clone with a few counts. V is TRBV7-3 and J is TRBJ2-3; TRBD1 matches at 9 bases. Germline loops: CDR1 SGHTA, CDR2 FQGTGA. J gave up 3 bases and V 5 bases, and 9 bases lay outside the gene matches. CDR3 length equals 16 residues. The CDR3 sequence: CASSLGQGMSTDTQYF. The CDR3 DNA is TGTGCCAGCAGCCTCGGACAGGGGATGAGTACAGATACGCAGTATTTT.

The chain couples TRBV7-6 to TRBJ2-7; TRBD2 matches at 10 bases. The CDR3 is 15 amino acids. V shed 2 bases and J 4 bases; nucleotides not matched to a gene: 5. CDR1 SGHVS and CDR2 FNYEAQ come from the germline V gene. The CDR3 sequence: CASSLSRTSGYEQYF. The DNA for the CDR3 is TGTGCCAGCAGCTTATCTCGGACTAGCGGTTACGAGCAGTACTTC.

This chain links TRBV27 with TRBJ2-2; D might be TRBD1 (6 bases). Trimming cost V 8 bases and J 6 bases, with 16 bases left between them. This CDR3 spans 14 amino acids. CDR1 is MNHEY and CDR2 is SMNVEV in the germline V gene (reference sequence). The CDR3 region is CASRKTGISGELFF. The CDR3, as DNA: TGTGCCAGCCGCAAGACAGGCATTTCCGGGGAGCTGTTTTTT.

The rearrangement uses TRBV5-1 and TRBJ2-6, with TRBD1 matching over 7 bases. V was clipped by 2 bases and J by 0 bases; unmatched bases: 5. Germline assignment: CDR1 SGHRS and CDR2 YFSETQ. This CDR3 is built from 17 residues. This CDR3 reads CASSFEGQTSGANVLTF. The CDR3 bases are TGCGCCAGCAGCTTCGAGGGACAGACCTCTGGGGCCAACGTCCTGACTTTC.

V gene TRBV6-5 combines with J gene TRBJ2-3, with a weak D call TRBD2 (7 bases). The CDR3 length is 15 residues. Trimming took off 0 bases at V and 6 bases at J, with 13 bases between the two ends. Germline V CDR1 and CDR2: MNHEY, SVGAGI. The DNA of the CDR3 is TGTGCCAGCAGTTACTCGAGGGGGGGAATGGATACGCAGTATTTT. Its protein product is CASSYSRGGMDTQYF.

The rearrangement links TRBV11-2 to TRBJ2-2, with 7 positions matching TRBD1. The length of the CDR3 is 16 residues. Germline V CDR1 and CDR2: SGHAT, FQNNGV. The trim removed 1 base at V and 2 bases at J, leaving 4 bases unmatched. CDR3 sequence reads: CASSLVQGLNTGELFF. For the CDR3, the DNA is TGTGCCAGCAGCTTAGTACAGGGGCTTAACACCGGGGAGCTGTTTTTT. Looking up the rest from reference TRBV11-2 and TRBJ2-2 gives the full variable domain: EAGVAQSPRYKIIEKRQSVAFWCNPISGHATLYWYQQILGQGPKLLIQFQNNGVVDDSQLPKDRFSAERLKGVDSTLKIQPAKLEDSAVYLCASSLVQGLNTGELFFGEGSRLTVL.

CDR3 residues: CASSVEVSGSDEQFF. CDR3 DNA: TGTGCCAGCAGCGTAGAAGTTAGCGGGAGCGATGAGCAGTTCTTC. The V and J genes are TRBV9 and TRBJ2-1, with 9 nucleotides matching TRBD2. V was pared by 0 bases and J by 8 bases, with 6 bases of the junction left unmatched. CDR1 and CDR2 from the germline V gene are SGDLS and YYNGEE. The CDR3 totals 15 residues.

This clone was seen more than once but under ten times. The chain links TRBV28 to TRBJ2-3; TRBD1 matches at 12 bases. This CDR3 region has 15 residues. The V and J ends lost 8 bases and 2 bases, in that order; junction bases with no gene match: 5. The germline CDR1 and CDR2 sequences are MDHEN and SYDVKM. CDR3 loop: CASRGQGAPTDTQYF. CDR3 in DNA: TGTGCCAGCCGGGGACAGGGGGCCCCCACAGATACGCAGTATTTT.

The rearrangement uses TRBV13 and TRBJ1-2; D uncertain. This CDR3 spans 13 amino acids. V was clipped by 6 bases and J by 1 base, with 9 bases between them. Germline assignment: CDR1 PRHDT and CDR2 FYEKMQ (reference sequence). The CDR3 sequence is CASRRAGNYGYTF. In DNA, the CDR3 is TGTGCCAGCAGGCGGGCTGGTAACTATGGCTACACCTTC. The full variable domain, in which reference TRBV13 and TRBJ1-2 provide the parts outside the CDR3, is AAGVIQSPRHLIKEKRETATLKCYPIPRHDTVYWYQQGPGQDPQFLISFYEKMQSDKGSIPDRFSAQQFSDYHSELNMSSLELGDSALYFCASRRAGNYGYTFGSGTRLTVV.

Only a few counts were recorded for this clone. V and J are TRBV7-9 and TRBJ1-4, with 7 positions matching TRBD1. This CDR3 spans 15 amino acids. Germline assignment: CDR1 SEHNR and CDR2 FQNEAQ (reference sequence). Trimming cost V 1 base and J 1 base; bases outside gene matches: 0. CDR3 residues: CASSLDRGTNEKLFF. CDR3 bases: TGTGCCAGCAGCTTAGACAGGGGAACTAATGAAAAACTGTTTTTT.

The chain links TRBV7-2 to TRBJ2-2; TRBD2 is a possible D gene (5 bases). CDR1 and CDR2 from the germline V gene are SGHTA and FQGNSA. The CDR3 has 14 amino acids. Trimming left V 5 bases short and J 4 bases short, with 11 bases between. In nucleotides, the CDR3 is TGTGCCAGCAGCCTATTAGGGAGCACCGGGGAGCTGTTTTTT. It encodes CASSLLGSTGELFF.

This clone was detected a few times. The CDR3: CASSVRLAGGTDTQYF. The CDR3 DNA sequence: TGTGCCAGCTCAGTCCGGCTAGCGGGAGGTACGGATACGCAGTATTTT. This chain connects TRBV18 to TRBJ2-3; 11 bases are a match to TRBD2. The CDR3 runs 16 residues. Germline CDR1 and CDR2: KGHSH and LQKENI. V lost 5 bases and J lost 6; bases outside the gene matches: 10.

This clone was recorded a few times. The rearrangement uses TRBV29-1 and TRBJ2-7, with TRBD1 matching over 9 bases. The CDR3 spans 19 residues. The ends lost 6 bases at V and 0 bases at J; junction bases unmatched: 21. Germline assignment: CDR1 SQVTM and CDR2 ANQGSEA. CDR3 in DNA: TGCAGCGTAGCAACAGGGGGCTGGATGGGGGGGACGCCCTCCTACGAGCAGTACTTC. This encodes CSVATGGWMGGTPSYEQYF.

The chain has TRBV7-9 and TRBJ1-2; TRBD1 aligns across 7 bases. The CDR3 contains 14 residues. The ends lost 0 bases at V and 9 bases at J; junction bases unmatched: 7. Per germline, CDR1 SEHNR and CDR2 FQNEAQ (reference sequence). The CDR3: CASSLATTGRRYTF. In DNA form, the CDR3 reads TGTGCCAGCAGCTTAGCGACGACAGGGCGGCGCTACACCTTC.

The rearrangement links TRBV4-2 to TRBJ2-1; 8 bases fit TRBD2. The CDR3 spans 17 residues. The germline gives CDR1 LGHNA, CDR2 YNFKEQ. V trimming: 2 bases; J trimming: 6 bases; junction bases outside the gene matches: 12. The DNA for the CDR3 is TGTGCCAGCAGCCAATTTACCGGGGGGGTAAGCGTCAATGAGCAGTTCTTC. Protein: CASSQFTGGVSVNEQFF.

A single count supports this clone. The chain uses TRBV27 and TRBJ1-5; a possible D gene is TRBD1 (6 bases). Germline CDR1 MNHEY, CDR2 SMNVEV (reference sequence). The CDR3 loop spans 15 amino acids. Trimming cost V 5 bases and J 6 bases, with 17 bases left between them. CDR3 DNA: TGTGCCAGCAGTCCCTCCCGGGACAAAGGTCAGCCCCAGCATTTT. It encodes CASSPSRDKGQPQHF.

The rearrangement uses TRBV7-2 and TRBJ2-1, with 7 bases identical to TRBD2. With V trimmed by 3 bases and J by 7 bases, 9 bases remained unmatched. The germline gives CDR1 SGHTA, CDR2 FQGNSA. The CDR3 has 15 amino acids. The chain's CDR3 is CASSFDLAGLNEQFF. As DNA, the CDR3 is TGTGCCAGCAGCTTTGATTTAGCGGGCCTAAATGAGCAGTTCTTC.

This clone occurred a few times. This sequence joins TRBV4-1 and TRBJ2-7; TRBD2 is a possible D gene (6 bases). Germline lookup yields CDR1 MGHRA and CDR2 YSYEKL. Trimming removed 4 bases from V and 3 bases from J, with 16 bases in between. The CDR3 sequence is 15 residues long. The CDR3, as DNA: TGCGCCAGCAGCCCACGCCGGGACTCCCTCTACGAGCAGTACTTC. This encodes CASSPRRDSLYEQYF.

This clone has a count of ten or more. The rearrangement uses TRBV30 and TRBJ2-5; D possibly corresponds to TRBD1 (6 bases). Between the trimmed V and J ends, which lost 6 bases and 2 bases, there was a span of 19 bases. CDR3 length equals 15 residues. Germline assignment: CDR1 GTSNPN and CDR2 SVGIG (reference sequence). CDR3 in amino acids: CACQLQGRAQETQYF. The CDR3, as DNA: TGTGCCTGCCAACTACAGGGCAGGGCACAAGAGACCCAGTACTTC.

The chain links TRBV30 to TRBJ1-5; a possible D gene is TRBD1 (6 bases). Per germline, CDR1 GTSNPN and CDR2 SVGIG (reference sequence). V lost 0 bases and J 2 bases, leaving 14 bases between the germline ends. This CDR3 is 16 amino acids long. Written as DNA, the CDR3 is TGTGCCTGGAGTGTCAAAGGGGGTAGCCGCAATCAGCCCCAGCATTTT. This sequence encodes CAWSVKGGSRNQPQHF.

The rearrangement links TRBV2 to TRBJ1-2; 8 bases are shared with TRBD1. The length of the CDR3 is 13 residues. Trimming took 5 bases from V and 6 from J; bases not matched to a gene: 5. Germline V gives CDR1 SNHLY, CDR2 FYNNEI. CDR3 sequence (DNA): TGTGCCAGCAGTTTGGACAGGGAGGATGGCTACACCTTC. Protein product: CASSLDREDGYTF. The full variable domain, rest sourced from reference TRBV2 and TRBJ1-2, is EPEVTQTPSHQVTQMGQEVILRCVPISNHLYFYWYRQILGQKVEFLVSFYNNEISEKSEIFDDQFSVERPDGSNFTLKIRSTKLEDSAMYFCASSLDREDGYTFGSGTRLTVV.

This clone was counted a few times. CDR3 region: CASSLRGYSGANVLTF. CDR3 DNA: TGTGCCAGCAGCTTGCGGGGCTACTCTGGGGCCAACGTCCTGACTTTC. V is TRBV7-2 and J is TRBJ2-6; D possibly corresponds to TRBD2 (6 bases). The CDR3 is made up of 16 amino acids. With 3 bases removed from V and 0 bases from J, the gap between germline ends came to 9 bases. The germline V gene has CDR1 SGHTA and CDR2 FQGNSA.

This clone has a handful of counts. The V and J genes are TRBV28 and TRBJ1-1; D gene unclear. The germline CDR1 and CDR2 sequences are MDHEN and SYDVKM. With 3 bases removed from V and 2 bases from J, the gap between germline ends came to 10 bases. There are 14 residues in the CDR3. CDR3 loop: CASSLVNRNTEAFF. In nucleotides, the CDR3 is TGTGCCAGCAGTTTGGTGAACAGAAACACTGAAGCTTTCTTT.

Only a few counts were recorded for this clone. Other DNA sequences in the sample encode the same CDR3. The V gene is TRBV18, the J gene TRBJ1-1; 9 bases fit TRBD1. The CDR3 covers 13 residues. The J segment lost 6 bases and the V segment lost 6 bases, leaving 5 bases of the junction unmatched. Germline V CDR1 and CDR2: KGHSH, LQKENI. As DNA, the CDR3 is TGTGCCAGCTCGGGACAGGGAACCGCTGAAGCTTTCTTT. Translated: CASSGQGTAEAFF.